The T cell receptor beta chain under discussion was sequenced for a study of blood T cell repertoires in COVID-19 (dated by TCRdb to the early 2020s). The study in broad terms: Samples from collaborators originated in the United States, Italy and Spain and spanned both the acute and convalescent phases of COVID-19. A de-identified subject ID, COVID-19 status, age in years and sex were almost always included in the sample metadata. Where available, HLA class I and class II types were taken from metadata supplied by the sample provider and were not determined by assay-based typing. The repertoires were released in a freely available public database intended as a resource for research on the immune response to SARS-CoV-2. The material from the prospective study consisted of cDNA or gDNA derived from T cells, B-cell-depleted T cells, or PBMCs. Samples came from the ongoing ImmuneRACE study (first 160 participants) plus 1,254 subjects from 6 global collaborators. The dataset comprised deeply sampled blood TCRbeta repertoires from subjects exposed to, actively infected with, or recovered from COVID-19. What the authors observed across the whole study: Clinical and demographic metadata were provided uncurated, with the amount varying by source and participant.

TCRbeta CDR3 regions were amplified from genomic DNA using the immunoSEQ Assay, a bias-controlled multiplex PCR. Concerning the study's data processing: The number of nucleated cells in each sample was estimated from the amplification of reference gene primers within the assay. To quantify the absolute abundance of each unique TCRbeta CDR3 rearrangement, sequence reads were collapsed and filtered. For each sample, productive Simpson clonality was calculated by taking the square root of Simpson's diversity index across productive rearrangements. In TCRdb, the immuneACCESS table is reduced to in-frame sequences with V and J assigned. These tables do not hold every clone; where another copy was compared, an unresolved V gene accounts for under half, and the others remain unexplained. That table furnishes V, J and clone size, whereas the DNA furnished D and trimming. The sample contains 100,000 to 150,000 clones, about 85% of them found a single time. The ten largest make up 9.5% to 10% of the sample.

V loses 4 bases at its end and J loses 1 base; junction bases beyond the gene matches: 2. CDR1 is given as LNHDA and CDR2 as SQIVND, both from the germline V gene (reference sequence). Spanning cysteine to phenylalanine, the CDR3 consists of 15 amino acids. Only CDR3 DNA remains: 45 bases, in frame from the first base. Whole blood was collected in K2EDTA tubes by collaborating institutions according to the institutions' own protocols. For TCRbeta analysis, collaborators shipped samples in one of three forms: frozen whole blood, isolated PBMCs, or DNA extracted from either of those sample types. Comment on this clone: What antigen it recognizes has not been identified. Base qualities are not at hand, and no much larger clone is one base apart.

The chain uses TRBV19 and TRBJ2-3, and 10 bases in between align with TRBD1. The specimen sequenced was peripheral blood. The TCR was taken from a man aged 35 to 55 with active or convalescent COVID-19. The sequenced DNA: TGTGCCAGTAGTACAGACAGGGGGCGCACAGATACGCAGTATTTT. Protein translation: CASSTDRGRTDTQYF.